The 17 T cell receptor beta chains below all came from one sample that was sequenced in a study of cytomegalovirus exposure and HLA in healthy donors. Clones were sequenced by immunoSEQ multiplex PCR, and TCRdb holds only the in-frame ones, with some missing. The data contain over 120,000 clones, about 88% of them singletons. Source material: PBMCs. These receptor sequences come from a young woman in good health and CMV-seropositive.

This chain links TRBV28 with TRBJ1-2; D possibly corresponds to TRBD1 (6 bases). The CDR3 loop spans 15 amino acids. Germline assignment: CDR1 MDHEN and CDR2 SYDVKM. The V and J ends lost 7 bases and 5 bases respectively, with 20 bases between them. CDR3 DNA: TGTGCCAGCACCCCTGGGGAAGGGGGAAGGTATGGCTACACCTTC. This sequence encodes CASTPGEGGRYGYTF.

V usage is TRBV28 and J usage is TRBJ1-5; D is unresolved. This CDR3 comprises 15 residues. Germline assignment: CDR1 MDHEN and CDR2 SYDVKM. V dropped 7 bases and J dropped 2 bases, with 15 bases sitting between them. The CDR3 coding sequence is TGTGCCAGCACCCATTACTCGGGTCGCAATCAGCCCCAGCATTTT. This codes for CASTHYSGRNQPQHF.

V and J are TRBV7-9 and TRBJ2-1, with 9 bases identical to TRBD1. Trimming at V came to 3 bases and at J to 6 bases, leaving 3 bases not matched to a gene. This CDR3 contains 14 residues. Germline V gives CDR1 SEHNR, CDR2 FQNEAQ (reference sequence). In DNA, the CDR3 is TGTGCCAGCAGCTTCGGACAGGGGATCAATGAGCAGTTCTTC. Amino acids: CASSFGQGINEQFF.

The gene calls are TRBV6-6 and TRBJ1-2, with a tentative D call TRBD1 (5 bases). The CDR3 runs to 13 residues. Trimming shortened V by 6 bases and J by 10 bases, and 18 bases separated the two germline ends. From germline, CDR1 is MNHNY and CDR2 SVGAGI (reference sequence). The CDR3 reads CASSPSGVRSYTF. The CDR3 DNA reads TGTGCCAGCAGCCCCTCGGGGGTGAGGTCCTACACCTTC.

The chain links TRBV7-2 to TRBJ1-2; 8 bases fit TRBD1. Germline V lookup: CDR1 SGHTA, CDR2 FQGNSA. The CDR3 runs to 14 residues. Losses at the gene ends were 1 base for V and 6 bases for J; bases not matched to a gene: 4. CDR3 nucleotides: TGTGCCAGCAGCTTAGGGACAGGGTTGGATGGCTACACCTTC. As protein: CASSLGTGLDGYTF.

The chain links TRBV5-1 to TRBJ1-2, with D uncertain. This CDR3 region has 14 residues. Germline V CDR1 and CDR2: SGHRS, YFSETQ. The V and J ends lost 0 bases and 2 bases respectively, with 8 bases between them. The DNA for the CDR3 is TGCGCCAGCAGCTTGGAGTTGGAGAACTATGGCTACACCTTC. Translating it yields CASSLELENYGYTF. The variable domain in full, completed from reference TRBV5-1 and TRBJ1-2, reads KAGVTQTPRYLIKTRGQQVTLSCSPISGHRSVSWYQQTPGQGLQFLFEYFSETQRNKGNFPGRFSGRQFSNSRSEMNVSTLELGDSALYLCASSLELENYGYTFGSGTRLTVV.

The chain carries TRBV9 and TRBJ2-3; D remains unclear. V lost 3 bases and J 4 bases, leaving 12 bases between the germline ends. The germline CDR1 and CDR2 sequences are SGDLS and YYNGEE. There are 14 residues in the CDR3. The CDR3: CASSAPTSADTQYF. The CDR3 DNA follows: TGTGCCAGCAGCGCACCAACTTCTGCAGATACGCAGTATTTT.

CDR3 sequence: CASSFSYGYSYNSPLHF. CDR3 DNA sequence: TGCGCCAGCAGCTTCTCTTACGGGTATTCCTATAATTCACCCCTCCACTTT. The V call is TRBV5-1, the J call TRBJ1-6; D is ambiguous. Germline V lookup: CDR1 SGHRS, CDR2 YFSETQ. The CDR3 length is 17 residues. With 2 bases removed from V and 1 base from J, the gap between germline ends came to 13 bases. The whole variable domain, filled in from reference TRBV5-1 and TRBJ1-6, reads KAGVTQTPRYLIKTRGQQVTLSCSPISGHRSVSWYQQTPGQGLQFLFEYFSETQRNKGNFPGRFSGRQFSNSRSEMNVSTLELGDSALYLCASSFSYGYSYNSPLHFGNGTRLTVT.

The chain has TRBV5-1 and TRBJ2-1; the match to TRBD2 covers 11 bases. This CDR3 is 15 amino acids long. The ends lost 4 bases at V and 6 bases at J; junction bases unmatched: 6. Germline V gene data show CDR1 as SGHRS and CDR2 as YFSETQ. In DNA form, the CDR3 reads TGCGCCAGCAGCCCGACTAGCGGGGTCGGCAATGAGCAGTTCTTC. It is translated as CASSPTSGVGNEQFF. The full variable domain, rest sourced from reference TRBV5-1 and TRBJ2-1, is KAGVTQTPRYLIKTRGQQVTLSCSPISGHRSVSWYQQTPGQGLQFLFEYFSETQRNKGNFPGRFSGRQFSNSRSEMNVSTLELGDSALYLCASSPTSGVGNEQFFGPGTRLTVL.

The J gene is TRBJ2-5, the V gene TRBV28; 10 bases map to TRBD1. V dropped 5 bases and J dropped 5; count of bases not matched to a gene: 5. Germline CDR1 MDHEN, CDR2 SYDVKM. The CDR3 totals 14 residues. This CDR3 is CASSTTGGGETQYF. In DNA form, the CDR3 reads TGTGCCAGCAGTACGACAGGGGGCGGCGAGACCCAGTACTTC.

The chain combines TRBV11-2 with TRBJ1-2; TRBD1 matches at 7 bases. The CDR3 length is 13 residues. J was trimmed by 5 bases and V by 4 bases; bases with no gene match: 4. Looked up from germline, CDR1 is SGHAT and CDR2 is FQNNGV. The CDR3 is CASSSTGRYGYTF. The CDR3 DNA follows: TGTGCCAGCAGCTCGACAGGGCGGTATGGCTACACCTTC.

V usage is TRBV5-1 and J usage is TRBJ1-1; the D gene is possibly TRBD1 (5 bases). The CDR3 sequence is 13 residues long. The germline V gene has CDR1 SGHRS and CDR2 YFSETQ. Between the trimmed V and J ends, which lost 6 bases and 1 base, there was a span of 10 bases. CDR3 nucleotide sequence: TGCGCCAGCAAGACAGTCCCGAACACTGAAGCTTTCTTT. Amino acids: CASKTVPNTEAFF.

V gene TRBV5-1 combines with J gene TRBJ2-7, with D possibly TRBD2 on 6 matching bases. CDR1 is SGHRS and CDR2 is YFSETQ in the germline V gene. Trimming shortened V by 1 base and J by 7 bases, and 24 bases separated the two germline ends. This CDR3 has 17 amino acids. CDR3 amino acids: CASSLWTYPGGSGEQYF. The CDR3 bases are TGCGCCAGCAGCTTGTGGACTTATCCCGGGGGATCTGGAGAGCAGTACTTC.

This rearrangement joins TRBV20-1 to TRBJ2-3; D call uncertain. This CDR3 is 11 amino acids long. Germline V gene sequence: CDR1 DFQATT, CDR2 SNEGSKA (reference sequence). V dropped 3 bases and J dropped 6 bases, with 7 bases sitting between them. The CDR3 nucleotides are TGCAGTGCTAGGGCGAGGGATACGCAGTATTTT. Residues: CSARARDTQYF.

The chain employs TRBV28 and TRBJ1-2; D is unclear. Trimming stripped 10 bases from V and 5 bases from J, with 23 bases between. The V gene's germline CDR1 is MDHEN and CDR2 SYDVKM. The CDR3 runs 15 residues. In DNA form, the CDR3 reads TGTGCCATCCCCAGAGTGCGGGGAGGTGGGTATGGCTACACCTTC. Protein product: CAIPRVRGGGYGYTF.

The CDR3 nucleotides are TGTGCCAGCAGCTTGTGGGGGGTATTGGAGACCCAGTACTTC. It specifies CASSLWGVLETQYF. The genes are TRBV5-4 and TRBJ2-5, with D possibly being TRBD2 (6 bases). This CDR3 has 14 amino acids. V gave up 1 base and J gave up 5 bases, with 12 bases separating them. The V gene's germline CDR1 is SGHNT and CDR2 YYREEE (reference sequence).

The chain is built from TRBV30 and TRBJ2-1, with 10 positions matching TRBD2. Germline values: CDR1 GTSNPN, CDR2 SVGIG (reference sequence). V dropped 0 bases and J dropped 5; count of bases not matched to a gene: 10. The length of the CDR3 is 17 residues. The CDR3, as DNA: TGTGCCTGGAGTGTATCGCGCGTTAGCGGGGGGAACAATGAGCAGTTCTTC. The encoded protein is CAWSVSRVSGGNNEQFF.